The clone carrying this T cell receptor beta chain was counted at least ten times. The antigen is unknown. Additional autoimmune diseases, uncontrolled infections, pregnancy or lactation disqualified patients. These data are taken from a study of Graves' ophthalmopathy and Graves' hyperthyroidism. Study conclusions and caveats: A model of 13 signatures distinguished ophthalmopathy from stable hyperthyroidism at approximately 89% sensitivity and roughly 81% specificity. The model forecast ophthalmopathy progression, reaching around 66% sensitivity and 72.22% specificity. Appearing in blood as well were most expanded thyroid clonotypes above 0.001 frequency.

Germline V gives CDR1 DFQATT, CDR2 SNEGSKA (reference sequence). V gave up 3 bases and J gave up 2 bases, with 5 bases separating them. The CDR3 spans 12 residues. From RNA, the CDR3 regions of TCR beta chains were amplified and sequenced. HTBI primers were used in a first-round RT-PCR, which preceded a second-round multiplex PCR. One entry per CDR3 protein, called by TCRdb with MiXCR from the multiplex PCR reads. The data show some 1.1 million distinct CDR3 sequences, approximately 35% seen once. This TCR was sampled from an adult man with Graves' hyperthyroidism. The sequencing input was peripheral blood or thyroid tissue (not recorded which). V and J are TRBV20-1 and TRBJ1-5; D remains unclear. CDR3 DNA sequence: TGCAGTGCTAGGGACGGCAATCAGCCCCAGCATTTT. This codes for CSARDGNQPQHF.